This TCR beta chain originates from a study of immune cell composition in non-small cell lung cancer. Profiled with immunoSEQ multiplex PCR; TCRdb holds only in-frame clones, not every one. Of about 4,300 clones in the sample, 76% were seen once. Source material: lung tumor tissue. This sequence originates from a human donor with non-small cell lung cancer.

The CDR3 loop reads CASTFSSDSTEAFF. The CDR3 bases are TGTGCCAGCACCTTCTCCAGTGACAGCACTGAAGCTTTCTTT. The rearrangement links TRBV7-8 to TRBJ1-1; TRBD1 is a possible D gene (5 bases). Trimming removed 7 bases at V and 4 bases at J, with 16 bases between. Germline CDR1 and CDR2: SGHVS and FQNEAQ. The CDR3 sequence is 14 residues long.